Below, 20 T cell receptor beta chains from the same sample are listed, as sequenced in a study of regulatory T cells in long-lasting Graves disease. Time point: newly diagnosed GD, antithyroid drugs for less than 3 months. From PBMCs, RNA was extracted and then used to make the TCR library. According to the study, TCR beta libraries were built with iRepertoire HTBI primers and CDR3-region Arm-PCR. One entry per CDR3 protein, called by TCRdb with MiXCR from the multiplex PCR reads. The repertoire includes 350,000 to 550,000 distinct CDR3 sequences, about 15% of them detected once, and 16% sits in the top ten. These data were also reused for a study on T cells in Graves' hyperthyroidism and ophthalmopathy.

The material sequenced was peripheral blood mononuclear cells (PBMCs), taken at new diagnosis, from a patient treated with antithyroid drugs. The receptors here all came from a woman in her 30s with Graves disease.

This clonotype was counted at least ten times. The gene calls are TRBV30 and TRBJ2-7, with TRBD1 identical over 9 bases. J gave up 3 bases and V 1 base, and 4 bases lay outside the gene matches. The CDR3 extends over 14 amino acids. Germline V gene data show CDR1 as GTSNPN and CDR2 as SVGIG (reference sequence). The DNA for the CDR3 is TGTGCCTGGAGTGGGACAGGGGCAATCTACGAGCAGTACTTC. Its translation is CAWSGTGAIYEQYF. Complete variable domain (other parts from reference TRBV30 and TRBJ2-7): SQTIHQWPATLVQPVGSPLSLECTVEGTSNPNLYWYRQAAGRGLQLLFYSVGIGQISSEVPQNLSASRPQDRQFILSSKKLLLSDSGFYLCAWSGTGAIYEQYFGPGTRLTVT.

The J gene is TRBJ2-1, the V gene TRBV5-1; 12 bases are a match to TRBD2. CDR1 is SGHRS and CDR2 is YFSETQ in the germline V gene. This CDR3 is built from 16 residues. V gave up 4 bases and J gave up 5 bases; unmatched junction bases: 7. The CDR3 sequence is CASSLQLAGGHNEQFF. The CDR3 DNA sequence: TGCGCCAGCAGCCTACAACTAGCGGGAGGTCACAATGAGCAGTTCTTC.

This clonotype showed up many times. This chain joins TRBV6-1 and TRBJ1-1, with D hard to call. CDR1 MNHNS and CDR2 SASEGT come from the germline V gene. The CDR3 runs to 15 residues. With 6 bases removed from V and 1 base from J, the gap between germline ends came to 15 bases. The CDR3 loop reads CASSMGMAGNTEAFF. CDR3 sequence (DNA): TGTGCCAGCAGCATGGGTATGGCTGGGAACACTGAAGCTTTCTTT.

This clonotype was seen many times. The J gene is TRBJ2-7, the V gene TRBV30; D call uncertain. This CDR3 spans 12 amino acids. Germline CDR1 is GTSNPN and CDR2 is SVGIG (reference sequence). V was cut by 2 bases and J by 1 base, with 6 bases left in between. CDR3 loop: CAWSSGSYEQYF. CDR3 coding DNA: TGTGCCTGGAGTTCTGGGTCCTACGAGCAGTACTTC.

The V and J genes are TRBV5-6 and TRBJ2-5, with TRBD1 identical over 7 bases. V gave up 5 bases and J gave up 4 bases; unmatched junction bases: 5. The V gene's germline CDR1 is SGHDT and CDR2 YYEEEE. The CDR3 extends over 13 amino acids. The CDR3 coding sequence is TGTGCCAGCAGTTCGACAGGGTCAGAGACCCAGTACTTC. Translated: CASSSTGSETQYF.

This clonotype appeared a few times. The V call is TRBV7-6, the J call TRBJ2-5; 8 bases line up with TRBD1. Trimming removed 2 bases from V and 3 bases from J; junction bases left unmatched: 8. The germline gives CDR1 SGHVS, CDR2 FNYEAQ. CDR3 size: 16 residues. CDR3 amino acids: CASSLRPGQVEETQYF. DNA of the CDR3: TGTGCCAGCAGCTTACGTCCGGGACAGGTGGAAGAGACCCAGTACTTC.

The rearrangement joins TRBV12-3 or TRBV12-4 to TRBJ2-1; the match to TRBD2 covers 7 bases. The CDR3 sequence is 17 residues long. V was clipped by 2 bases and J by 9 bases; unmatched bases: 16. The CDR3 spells CASSLRLAERSHSEQFF. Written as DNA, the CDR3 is TGTGCCAGCAGTTTACGGCTAGCGGAACGCTCCCACAGTGAGCAGTTCTTC.

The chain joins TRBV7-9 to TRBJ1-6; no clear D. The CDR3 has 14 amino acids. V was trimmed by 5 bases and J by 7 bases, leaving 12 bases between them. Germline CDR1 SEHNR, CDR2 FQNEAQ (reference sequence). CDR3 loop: CASSPGVVNSPLHF. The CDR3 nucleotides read TGTGCCAGCAGCCCCGGGGTTGTAAATTCACCCCTCCACTTT.

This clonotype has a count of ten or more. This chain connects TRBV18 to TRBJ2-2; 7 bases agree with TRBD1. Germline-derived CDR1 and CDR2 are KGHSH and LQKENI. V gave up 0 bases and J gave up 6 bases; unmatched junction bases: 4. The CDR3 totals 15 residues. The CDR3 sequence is CASSPPRQGAGELFF. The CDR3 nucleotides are TGTGCCAGCTCACCACCGAGACAGGGTGCCGGGGAGCTGTTTTTT. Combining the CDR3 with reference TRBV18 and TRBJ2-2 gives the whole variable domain NAGVMQNPRHLVRRRGQEARLRCSPMKGHSHVYWYRQLPEEGLKFMVYLQKENIIDESGMPKERFSAEFPKEGPSILRIQQVVRGDSAAYFCASSPPRQGAGELFFGEGSRLTVL.

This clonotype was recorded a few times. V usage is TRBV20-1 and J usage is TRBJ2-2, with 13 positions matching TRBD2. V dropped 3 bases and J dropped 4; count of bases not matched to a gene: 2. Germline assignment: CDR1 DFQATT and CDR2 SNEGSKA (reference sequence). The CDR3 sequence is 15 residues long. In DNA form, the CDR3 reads TGCAGTGCTAGTACTAGCGGGAGGGCCACCGGGGAGCTGTTTTTT. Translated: CSASTSGRATGELFF.

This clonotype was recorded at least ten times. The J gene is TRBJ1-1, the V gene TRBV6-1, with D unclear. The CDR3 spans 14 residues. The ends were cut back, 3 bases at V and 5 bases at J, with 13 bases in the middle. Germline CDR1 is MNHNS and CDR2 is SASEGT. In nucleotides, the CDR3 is TGTGCCAGCAGTGATACCGGGTTAGGGACTGAAGCTTTCTTT. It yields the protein CASSDTGLGTEAFF.

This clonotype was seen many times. The CDR3 DNA is TGTGCCAGGGGGGAGCGGGAGGGCGGTGAGCAGTTCTTC. This encodes CARGEREGGEQFF. The V gene is TRBV2, the J gene TRBJ2-1, with 10 bases aligning to TRBD2. Germline V CDR1 and CDR2: SNHLY, FYNNEI. J lost 9 bases, V lost 9 bases, and 8 bases had no gene match. The CDR3 spans 13 residues.

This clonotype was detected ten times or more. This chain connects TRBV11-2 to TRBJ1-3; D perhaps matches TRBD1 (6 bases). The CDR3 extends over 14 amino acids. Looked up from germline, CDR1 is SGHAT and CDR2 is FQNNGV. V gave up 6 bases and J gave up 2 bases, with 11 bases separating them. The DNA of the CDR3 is TGTGCCAGCAGTATACAGGGTACTGGAAACACCATATATTTT. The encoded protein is CASSIQGTGNTIYF.

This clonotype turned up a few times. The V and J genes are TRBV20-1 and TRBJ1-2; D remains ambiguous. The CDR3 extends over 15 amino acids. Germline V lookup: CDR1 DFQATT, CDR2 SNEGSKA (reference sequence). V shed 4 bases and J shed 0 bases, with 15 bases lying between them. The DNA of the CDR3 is TGCAGTGCTAACAGATATAAGGGTCCTAACTATGGCTACACCTTC. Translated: CSANRYKGPNYGYTF.

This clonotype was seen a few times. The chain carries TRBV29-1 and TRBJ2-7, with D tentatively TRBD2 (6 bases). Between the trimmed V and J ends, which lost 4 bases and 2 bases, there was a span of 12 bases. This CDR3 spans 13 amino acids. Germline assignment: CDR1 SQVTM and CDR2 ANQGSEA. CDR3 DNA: TGCAGCGTTGGAGAGGGACTCCCCTACGAGCAGTACTTC. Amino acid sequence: CSVGEGLPYEQYF.

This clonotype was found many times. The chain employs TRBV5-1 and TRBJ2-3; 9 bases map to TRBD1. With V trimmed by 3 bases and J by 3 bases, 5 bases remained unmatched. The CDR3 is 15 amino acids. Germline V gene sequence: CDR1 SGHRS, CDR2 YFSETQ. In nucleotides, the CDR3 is TGCGCCAGCAGCTCGGGACAGGGTGGTACAGATACGCAGTATTTT. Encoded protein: CASSSGQGGTDTQYF.

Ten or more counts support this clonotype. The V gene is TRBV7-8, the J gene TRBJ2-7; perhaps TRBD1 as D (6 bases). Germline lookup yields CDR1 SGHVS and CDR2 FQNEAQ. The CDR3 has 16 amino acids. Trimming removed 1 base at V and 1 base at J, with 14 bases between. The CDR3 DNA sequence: TGTGCCAGCAGCTTAGGGTTGGGGACAAGGTCCTACGAGCAGTACTTC. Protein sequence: CASSLGLGTRSYEQYF.

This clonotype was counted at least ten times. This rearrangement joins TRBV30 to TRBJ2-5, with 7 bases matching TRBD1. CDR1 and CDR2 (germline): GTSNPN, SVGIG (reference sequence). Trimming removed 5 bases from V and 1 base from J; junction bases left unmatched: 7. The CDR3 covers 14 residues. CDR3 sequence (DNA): TGTGCCTGGGCCAGGGACAGCAGCCAAGAGACCCAGTACTTC. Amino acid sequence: CAWARDSSQETQYF.

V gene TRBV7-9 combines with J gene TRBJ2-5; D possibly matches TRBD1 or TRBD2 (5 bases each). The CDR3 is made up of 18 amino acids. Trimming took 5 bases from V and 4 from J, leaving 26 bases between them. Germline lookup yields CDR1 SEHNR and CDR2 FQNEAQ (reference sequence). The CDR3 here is CASSPERRDGTYLETQYF. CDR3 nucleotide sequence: TGTGCCAGCAGCCCCGAGCGCCGGGACGGAACCTACCTAGAGACCCAGTACTTC. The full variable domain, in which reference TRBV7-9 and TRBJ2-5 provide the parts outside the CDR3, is DTGVSQNPRHKITKRGQNVTFRCDPISEHNRLYWYRQTLGQGPEFLTYFQNEAQLEKSRLLSDRFSAERPKGSFSTLEIQRTEQGDSAMYLCASSPERRDGTYLETQYFGPGTRLLVL.

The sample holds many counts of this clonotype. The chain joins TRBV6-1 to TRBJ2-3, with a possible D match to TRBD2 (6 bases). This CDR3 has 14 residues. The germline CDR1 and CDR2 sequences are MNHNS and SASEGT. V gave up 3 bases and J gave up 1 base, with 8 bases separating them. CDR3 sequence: CASSDWEGTDTQYF. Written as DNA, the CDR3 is TGTGCCAGCAGTGATTGGGAGGGCACAGATACGCAGTATTTT.